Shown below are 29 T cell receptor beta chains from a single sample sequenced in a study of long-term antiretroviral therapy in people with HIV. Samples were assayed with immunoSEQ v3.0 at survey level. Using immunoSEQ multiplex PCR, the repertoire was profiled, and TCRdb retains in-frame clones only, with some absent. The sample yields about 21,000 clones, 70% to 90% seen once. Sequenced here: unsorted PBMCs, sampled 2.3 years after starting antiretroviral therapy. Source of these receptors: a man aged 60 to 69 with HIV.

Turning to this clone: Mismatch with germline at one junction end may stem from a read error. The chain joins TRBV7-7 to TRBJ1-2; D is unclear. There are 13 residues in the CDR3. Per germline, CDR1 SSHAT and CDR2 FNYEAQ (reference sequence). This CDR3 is CASSIRGLLGYTF. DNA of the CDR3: TGTGCTAGCAGCATCAGAGGTTTGTTAGGCTACACCTTC.

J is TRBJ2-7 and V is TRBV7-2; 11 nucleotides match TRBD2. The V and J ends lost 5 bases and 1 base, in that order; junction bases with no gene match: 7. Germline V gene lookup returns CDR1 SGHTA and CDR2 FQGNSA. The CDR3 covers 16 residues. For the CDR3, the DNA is TGTGCCAGCAGCCAACCGGGACTAGCGGTTTCCTACGAGCAGTACTTC. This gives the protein CASSQPGLAVSYEQYF.

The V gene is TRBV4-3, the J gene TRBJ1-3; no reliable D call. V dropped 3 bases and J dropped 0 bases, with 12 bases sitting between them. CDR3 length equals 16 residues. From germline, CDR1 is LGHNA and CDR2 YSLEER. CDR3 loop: CASSQEYSYSGNTIYF. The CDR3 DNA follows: TGCGCCAGCAGCCAGGAGTACAGCTACTCTGGAAACACCATATATTTT.

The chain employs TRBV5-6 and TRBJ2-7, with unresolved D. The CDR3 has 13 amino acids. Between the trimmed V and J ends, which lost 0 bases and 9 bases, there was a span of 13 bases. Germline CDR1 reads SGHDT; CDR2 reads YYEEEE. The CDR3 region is CASSLGLSRGQYF. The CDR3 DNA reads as TGTGCCAGCAGCTTGGGCTTGTCCAGAGGGCAGTACTTC.

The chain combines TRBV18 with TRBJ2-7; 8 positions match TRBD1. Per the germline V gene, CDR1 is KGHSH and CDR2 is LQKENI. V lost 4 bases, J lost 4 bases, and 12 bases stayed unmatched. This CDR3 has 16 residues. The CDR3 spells CASSRSGGNLVYEQYF. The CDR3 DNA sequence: TGTGCCAGCTCACGCTCAGGGGGCAATCTGGTTTACGAGCAGTACTTC.

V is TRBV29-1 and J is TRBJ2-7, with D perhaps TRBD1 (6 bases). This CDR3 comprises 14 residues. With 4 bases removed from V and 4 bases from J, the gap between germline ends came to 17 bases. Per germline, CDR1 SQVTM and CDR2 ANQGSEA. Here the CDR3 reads CSVGLMGTPYEQYF. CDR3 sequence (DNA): TGCAGCGTTGGCCTTATGGGGACACCGTACGAGCAGTACTTC.

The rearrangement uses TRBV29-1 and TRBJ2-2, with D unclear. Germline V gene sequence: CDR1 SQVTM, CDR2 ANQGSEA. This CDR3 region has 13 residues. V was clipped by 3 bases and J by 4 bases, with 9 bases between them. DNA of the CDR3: TGCAGCGTTGAGATATCGGCCACCGGGGAGCTGTTTTTT. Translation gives CSVEISATGELFF.

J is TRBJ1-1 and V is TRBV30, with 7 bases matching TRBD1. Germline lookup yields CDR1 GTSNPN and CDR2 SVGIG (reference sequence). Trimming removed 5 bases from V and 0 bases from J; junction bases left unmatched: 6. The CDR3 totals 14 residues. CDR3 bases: TGTGCCTGGGACCAGGGGGTACTGAACACTGAAGCTTTCTTT. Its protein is CAWDQGVLNTEAFF. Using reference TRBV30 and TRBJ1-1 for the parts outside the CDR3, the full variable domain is SQTIHQWPATLVQPVGSPLSLECTVEGTSNPNLYWYRQAAGRGLQLLFYSVGIGQISSEVPQNLSASRPQDRQFILSSKKLLLSDSGFYLCAWDQGVLNTEAFFGQGTRLTVV.

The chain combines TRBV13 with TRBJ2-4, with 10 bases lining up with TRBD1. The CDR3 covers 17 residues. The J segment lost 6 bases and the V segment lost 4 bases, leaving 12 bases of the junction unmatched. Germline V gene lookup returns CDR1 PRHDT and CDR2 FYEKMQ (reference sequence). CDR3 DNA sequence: TGTGCCAGCAGCTCCCTAGCAAGGGACAGGGGAGTAAACATTCAGTACTTC. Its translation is CASSSLARDRGVNIQYF. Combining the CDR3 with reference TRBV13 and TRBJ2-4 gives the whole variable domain AAGVIQSPRHLIKEKRETATLKCYPIPRHDTVYWYQQGPGQDPQFLISFYEKMQSDKGSIPDRFSAQQFSDYHSELNMSSLELGDSALYFCASSSLARDRGVNIQYFGAGTRLSVL.

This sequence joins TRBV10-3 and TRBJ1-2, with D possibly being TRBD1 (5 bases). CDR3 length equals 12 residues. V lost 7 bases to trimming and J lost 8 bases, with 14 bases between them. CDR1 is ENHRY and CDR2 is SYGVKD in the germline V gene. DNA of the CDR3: TGTGCCATCACCTCCGGGGCCCTGGGCTACACCTTC. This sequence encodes CAITSGALGYTF.

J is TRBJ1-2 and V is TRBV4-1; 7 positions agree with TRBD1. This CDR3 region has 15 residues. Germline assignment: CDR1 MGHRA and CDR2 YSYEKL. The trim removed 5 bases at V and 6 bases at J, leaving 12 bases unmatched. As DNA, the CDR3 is TGCGCCAGCAGCTATAGACAGGGTTCATTGGATGGCTACACCTTC. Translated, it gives CASSYRQGSLDGYTF.

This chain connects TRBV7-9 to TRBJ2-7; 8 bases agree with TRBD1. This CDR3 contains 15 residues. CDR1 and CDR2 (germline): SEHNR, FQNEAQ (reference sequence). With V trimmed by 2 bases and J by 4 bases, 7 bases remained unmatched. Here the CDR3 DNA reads TGTGCCAGCAGCTTATTCAGGGGGCTAGAATACGAGCAGTACTTC. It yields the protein CASSLFRGLEYEQYF.

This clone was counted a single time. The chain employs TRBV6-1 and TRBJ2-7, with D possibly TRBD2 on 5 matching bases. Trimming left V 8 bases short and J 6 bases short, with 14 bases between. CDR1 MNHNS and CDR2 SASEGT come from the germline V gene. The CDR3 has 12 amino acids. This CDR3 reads CASRAGLAEQYF. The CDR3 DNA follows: TGTGCCAGCCGAGCAGGACTTGCCGAGCAGTACTTC.

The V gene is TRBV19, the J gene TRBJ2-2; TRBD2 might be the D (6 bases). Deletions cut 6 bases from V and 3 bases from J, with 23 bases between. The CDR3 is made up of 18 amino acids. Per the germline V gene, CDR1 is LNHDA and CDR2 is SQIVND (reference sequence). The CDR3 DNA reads TGTGCCAGTAGCCAGATAGGAGGGGTAGGCTCGGACACCGGGGAGCTGTTTTTT. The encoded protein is CASSQIGGVGSDTGELFF. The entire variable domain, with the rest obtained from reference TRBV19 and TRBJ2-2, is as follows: DGGITQSPKYLFRKEGQNVTLSCEQNLNHDAMYWYRQDPGQGLRLIYYSQIVNDFQKGDIAEGYSVSREKKESFPLTVTSAQKNPTAFYLCASSQIGGVGSDTGELFFGEGSRLTVL.

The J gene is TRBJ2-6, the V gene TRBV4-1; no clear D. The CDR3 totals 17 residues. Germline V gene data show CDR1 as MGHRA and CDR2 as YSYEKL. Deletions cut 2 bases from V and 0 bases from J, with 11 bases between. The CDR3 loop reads CASSQFSASSGANVLTF. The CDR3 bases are TGCGCCAGCAGCCAATTCTCAGCGAGCTCTGGGGCCAACGTCCTGACTTTC.

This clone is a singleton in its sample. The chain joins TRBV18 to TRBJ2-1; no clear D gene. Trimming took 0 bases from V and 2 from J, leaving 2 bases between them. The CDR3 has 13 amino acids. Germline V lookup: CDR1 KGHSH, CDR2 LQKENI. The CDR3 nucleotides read TGTGCCAGCTCACCACCGGCCTACAATGAGCAGTTCTTC. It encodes CASSPPAYNEQFF.

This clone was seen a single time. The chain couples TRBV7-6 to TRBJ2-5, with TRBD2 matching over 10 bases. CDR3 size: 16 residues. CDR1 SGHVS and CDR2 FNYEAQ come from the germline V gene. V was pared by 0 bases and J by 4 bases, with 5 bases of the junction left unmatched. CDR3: CASSLARTSGSETQYF. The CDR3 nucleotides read TGTGCCAGCAGCTTAGCCCGGACTAGCGGTTCAGAGACCCAGTACTTC.

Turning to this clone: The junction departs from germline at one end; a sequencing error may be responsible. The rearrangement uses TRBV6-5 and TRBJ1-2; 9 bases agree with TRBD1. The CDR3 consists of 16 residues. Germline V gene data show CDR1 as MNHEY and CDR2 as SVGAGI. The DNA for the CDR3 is TGTGCCAGCAGATACTATGGGGGACAGGGATACTATGGCTACACCTTC. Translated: CASRYYGGQGYYGYTF.

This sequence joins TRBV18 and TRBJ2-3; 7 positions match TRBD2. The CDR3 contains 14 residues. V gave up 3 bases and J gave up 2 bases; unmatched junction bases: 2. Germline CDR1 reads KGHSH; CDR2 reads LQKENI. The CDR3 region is CASSPGLNTDTQYF. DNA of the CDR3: TGTGCCAGCTCACCGGGACTAAACACAGATACGCAGTATTTT.

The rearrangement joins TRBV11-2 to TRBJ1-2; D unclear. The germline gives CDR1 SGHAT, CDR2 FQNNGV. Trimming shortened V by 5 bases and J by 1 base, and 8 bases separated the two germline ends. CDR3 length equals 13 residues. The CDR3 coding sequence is TGTGCCAGCAGCCCCGGCAGTAACTATGGCTACACCTTC. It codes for CASSPGSNYGYTF. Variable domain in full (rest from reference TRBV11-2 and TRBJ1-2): EAGVAQSPRYKIIEKRQSVAFWCNPISGHATLYWYQQILGQGPKLLIQFQNNGVVDDSQLPKDRFSAERLKGVDSTLKIQPAKLEDSAVYLCASSPGSNYGYTFGSGTRLTVV.

CDR3 nucleotides: TGCAGCGTTAACCGGAATGAGCAGTTCTTC. Translation gives CSVNRNEQFF. The chain is built from TRBV29-1 and TRBJ2-1; D remains ambiguous. Trimming shortened V by 5 bases and J by 7 bases, and 6 bases separated the two germline ends. From germline, CDR1 is SQVTM and CDR2 ANQGSEA. This CDR3 comprises 10 residues.

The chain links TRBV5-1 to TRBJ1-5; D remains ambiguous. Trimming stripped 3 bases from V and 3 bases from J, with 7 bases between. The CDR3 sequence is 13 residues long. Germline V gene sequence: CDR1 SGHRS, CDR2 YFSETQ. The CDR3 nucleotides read TGCGCCAGCAGCTCCAGTCTCAATCAGCCCCAGCATTTT. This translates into CASSSSLNQPQHF.

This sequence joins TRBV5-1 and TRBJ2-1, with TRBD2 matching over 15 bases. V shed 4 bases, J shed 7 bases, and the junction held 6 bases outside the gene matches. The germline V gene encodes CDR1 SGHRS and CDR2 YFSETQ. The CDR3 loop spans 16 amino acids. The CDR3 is CASSVGTSGRSNEQFF. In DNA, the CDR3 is TGCGCCAGCAGCGTAGGGACTAGCGGGAGGAGTAATGAGCAGTTCTTC.

Here the CDR3 DNA reads TGTGCCAGTAGCTGGGTGAGGGGCCGCAATCAGCCCCAGCATTTT. Translated, it gives CASSWVRGRNQPQHF. This rearrangement joins TRBV19 to TRBJ1-5; a weak D match, TRBD1 (5 bases). Germline V CDR1 and CDR2: LNHDA, SQIVND (reference sequence). The CDR3 loop spans 15 amino acids. V gave up 6 bases and J gave up 2 bases, with 14 bases separating them.

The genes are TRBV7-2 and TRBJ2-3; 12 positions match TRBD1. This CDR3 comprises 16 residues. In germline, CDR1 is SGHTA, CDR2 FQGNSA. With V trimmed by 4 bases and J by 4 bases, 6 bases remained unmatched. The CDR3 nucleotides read TGTGCCAGCAGCTCTCGGGACAGGGGGCGCGCAGATACGCAGTATTTT. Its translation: CASSSRDRGRADTQYF.

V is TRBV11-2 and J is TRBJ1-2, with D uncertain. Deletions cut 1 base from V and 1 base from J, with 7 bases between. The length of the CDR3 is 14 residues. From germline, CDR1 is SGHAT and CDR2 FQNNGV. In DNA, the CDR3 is TGTGCCAGCAGCTTAGCGGTGGATAACTATGGCTACACCTTC. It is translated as CASSLAVDNYGYTF.

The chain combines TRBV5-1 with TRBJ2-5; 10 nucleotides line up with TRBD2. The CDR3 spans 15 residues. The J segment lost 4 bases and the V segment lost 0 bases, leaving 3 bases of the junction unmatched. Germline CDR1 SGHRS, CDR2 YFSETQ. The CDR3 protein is CASSLALAGGETQYF. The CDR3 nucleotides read TGCGCCAGCAGCTTGGCCTTAGCGGGGGGAGAGACCCAGTACTTC.

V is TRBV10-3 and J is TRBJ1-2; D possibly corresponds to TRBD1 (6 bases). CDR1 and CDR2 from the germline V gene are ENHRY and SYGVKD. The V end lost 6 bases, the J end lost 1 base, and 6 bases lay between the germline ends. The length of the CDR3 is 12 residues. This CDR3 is CAIRDSNYGYTF. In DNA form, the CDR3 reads TGTGCCATCAGGGACAGTAACTATGGCTACACCTTC.

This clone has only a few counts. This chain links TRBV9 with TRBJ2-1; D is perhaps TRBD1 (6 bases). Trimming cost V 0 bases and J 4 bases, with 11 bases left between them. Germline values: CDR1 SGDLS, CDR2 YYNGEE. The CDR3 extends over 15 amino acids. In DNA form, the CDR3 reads TGTGCCAGCAGCGTAGGAGTAGGGACATACAATGAGCAGTTCTTC. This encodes CASSVGVGTYNEQFF.